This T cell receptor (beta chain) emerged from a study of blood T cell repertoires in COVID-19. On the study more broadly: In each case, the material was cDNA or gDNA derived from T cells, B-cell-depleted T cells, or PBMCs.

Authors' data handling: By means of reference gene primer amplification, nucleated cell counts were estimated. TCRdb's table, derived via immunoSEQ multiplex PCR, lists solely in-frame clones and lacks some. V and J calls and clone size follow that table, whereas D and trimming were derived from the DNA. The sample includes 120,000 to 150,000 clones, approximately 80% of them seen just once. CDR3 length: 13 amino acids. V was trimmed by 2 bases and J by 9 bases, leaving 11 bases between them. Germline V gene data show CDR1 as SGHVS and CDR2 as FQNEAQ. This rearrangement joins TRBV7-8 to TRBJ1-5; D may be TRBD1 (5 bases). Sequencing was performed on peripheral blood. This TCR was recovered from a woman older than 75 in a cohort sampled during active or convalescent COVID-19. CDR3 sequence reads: CASSLRQGLPQHF. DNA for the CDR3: TGTGCCAGCAGCTTACGCCAGGGATTGCCCCAGCATTTT.